This T cell receptor beta chain is drawn from a study of T-cell memory formation after mild COVID-19. 5'RACE with constant-segment primers built TCRalpha and TCRbeta cDNA libraries with UMIs. TCRdb used MiXCR to reprocess the 5' RACE reads, holding one entry per CDR3 protein. Here the sample spans over 300,000 distinct CDR3 sequences, 20% to 25% being singletons. This receptor was identified in a man aged 18-30 years who had mild COVID-19 (a few samples of this study predate the infection). Cell type and time point are not known. Input material: PBMCs or a T cell subset sorted from them (not recorded which).

The CDR3 protein is CASSQDVRQGTQYF. The CDR3 nucleotides read TGTGCCAGCAGCCAAGATGTTCGCCAGGGCACGCAGTATTTT. The chain recombines TRBV4-2 with TRBJ2-3, with D possibly being TRBD1 (5 bases). The CDR3 loop spans 14 amino acids. Germline loops: CDR1 LGHNA, CDR2 YNFKEQ. Trimming left V 0 bases short and J 9 bases short, with 13 bases between.